Listed below are T cell receptor beta chains from one sample, sequenced in a study of glioma-infiltrating T cells. Each CDR3 protein gets one entry after TCRdb re-called the multiplex PCR reads with MiXCR. The sample has a few hundred thousand distinct CDR3 sequences; 41% are singletons. Sequences were obtained from glioma tissue, nonneoplastic brain tissue, or PBMCs (not recorded which). These receptors all come from a human donor with low-grade glioma or glioblastoma, undergoing nonglioma brain surgery, or in good health (not recorded which). Each CDR3 is given with its conserved first and last residue. Each record gives: D gene, V gene, clone size, J gene, CDR3 protein, CDR3 DNA. D genes are given only for firm matches. Some rows have no size entry. The others give once, few or many, or a class for an expanded clone.

d_gene: TRBD1
v_gene: TRBV27
abundance: .
j_gene: TRBJ2-2
CDR3aa: CASSLFPGQGLTGELFF
CDR3nt: TGTGCCAGCAGTTTATTCCCAGGACAGGGGTTGACCGGGGAGCTGTTTTTT

d_gene: .
v_gene: TRBV20-1
abundance: .
j_gene: TRBJ2-1
CDR3aa: CSALGAGRGYNEQFF
CDR3nt: TGCAGTGCTCTGGGGGCGGGAAGGGGATACAATGAGCAGTTCTTC

d_gene: .
v_gene: TRBV11-2
abundance: .
j_gene: TRBJ2-2
CDR3aa: CASSLDIGTINTGELFF
CDR3nt: TGTGCCAGCAGCTTAGATATCGGGACGATCAACACCGGGGAGCTGTTTTTT

d_gene: .
v_gene: TRBV20-1
abundance: .
j_gene: TRBJ1-1
CDR3aa: CSARGRDGAGPDGEAFF
CDR3nt: TGCAGTGCTAGAGGAAGGGACGGAGCCGGGCCCGACGGTGAAGCTTTCTTT

d_gene: .
v_gene: TRBV28
abundance: .
j_gene: TRBJ1-3
CDR3aa: CASSPRGWTGNTIYF
CDR3nt: TGTGCCAGCAGTCCCCGCGGGTGGACTGGAAACACCATATATTTT

d_gene: .
v_gene: TRBV20-1
abundance: few
j_gene: TRBJ2-3
CDR3aa: CSASMADTQYF
CDR3nt: TGCAGTGCTAGTATGGCAGATACGCAGTATTTT

d_gene: .
v_gene: TRBV2
abundance: .
j_gene: TRBJ2-3
CDR3aa: CASSSDYTDTQYF
CDR3nt: TGTGCCAGCAGTTCCGACTACACAGATACGCAGTATTTT

d_gene: .
v_gene: TRBV27
abundance: many
j_gene: TRBJ1-5
CDR3aa: CASSDGGQPQHF
CDR3nt: TGTGCCAGCAGTGACGGTGGACAGCCCCAGCATTTT

d_gene: .
v_gene: TRBV28
abundance: .
j_gene: TRBJ1-2
CDR3aa: CASSLPDRRVDGYTF
CDR3nt: TGTGCCAGCAGTTTACCCGACAGGAGGGTCGATGGCTACACCTTC

d_gene: .
v_gene: TRBV28
abundance: few
j_gene: TRBJ2-7
CDR3aa: CASSTPGTGSQNEQYF
CDR3nt: TGTGCCAGCAGTACACCCGGGACGGGGAGTCAGAACGAGCAGTACTTC

d_gene: .
v_gene: TRBV20-1
abundance: .
j_gene: TRBJ1-2
CDR3aa: CSAREAHGGQGYTF
CDR3nt: TGCAGTGCTAGAGAGGCCCACGGGGGGCAGGGCTACACCTTC

d_gene: TRBD1
v_gene: TRBV11-1
abundance: .
j_gene: TRBJ2-1
CDR3aa: CASSYPGGSEQFF
CDR3nt: TGTGCCAGCAGCTATCCAGGGGGTTCTGAGCAGTTCTTC

d_gene: .
v_gene: TRBV28
abundance: .
j_gene: TRBJ2-5
CDR3aa: CASSTRNWGLQETQYF
CDR3nt: TGTGCCAGCAGTACCCGGAACTGGGGACTCCAAGAGACCCAGTACTTC

d_gene: TRBD1
v_gene: TRBV25-1
abundance: many
j_gene: TRBJ1-1
CDR3aa: CASSQTGGRNTEAFF
CDR3nt: TGTGCCAGCAGCCAGACAGGGGGCAGGAACACTGAAGCTTTCTTT

d_gene: TRBD2
v_gene: TRBV4-3
abundance: .
j_gene: TRBJ2-7
CDR3aa: CASSQGLAGNYEQYF
CDR3nt: TGCGCCAGCAGCCAAGGGCTAGCGGGGAACTACGAGCAGTACTTC

d_gene: TRBD1
v_gene: TRBV28
abundance: few
j_gene: TRBJ1-2
CDR3aa: CASSLSASPWDSLYGYTF
CDR3nt: TGTGCCAGCAGTTTATCTGCCTCACCGTGGGACAGCCTCTATGGCTACACCTTC

d_gene: TRBD2
v_gene: TRBV7-2
abundance: many
j_gene: TRBJ2-3
CDR3aa: CASSQLAGGRADTQYF
CDR3nt: TGTGCCAGCAGCCAACTAGCGGGAGGGAGGGCAGATACGCAGTATTTT

d_gene: .
v_gene: TRBV20-1
abundance: many
j_gene: TRBJ2-3
CDR3aa: CRGGHESTDTQYF
CDR3nt: TGCAGGGGGGGGCACGAAAGCACAGATACGCAGTATTTT

d_gene: .
v_gene: TRBV4-3
abundance: .
j_gene: TRBJ2-7
CDR3aa: CASSQDSGFVYEQYF
CDR3nt: TGCGCCAGCAGCCAAGATTCTGGATTCGTCTACGAGCAGTACTTC

d_gene: .
v_gene: TRBV24-1
abundance: .
j_gene: TRBJ1-1
CDR3aa: CATSERGSTGDTEAFF
CDR3nt: TGTGCCACCAGTGAAAGGGGGTCAACCGGGGACACTGAAGCTTTCTTT

d_gene: TRBD2
v_gene: TRBV5-4
abundance: .
j_gene: TRBJ2-7
CDR3aa: CASSSDRTSGTGQYF
CDR3nt: TGTGCCAGCAGCAGTGATAGGACTAGCGGGACAGGGCAGTACTTC

d_gene: .
v_gene: TRBV28
abundance: .
j_gene: TRBJ2-7
CDR3aa: CASSLTIVLGPWDYEQYF
CDR3nt: TGTGCCAGCAGTTTAACCATTGTTCTAGGCCCCTGGGACTACGAGCAGTACTTC

d_gene: .
v_gene: TRBV6-2/TRBV6-3
abundance: many
j_gene: TRBJ2-7
CDR3aa: CASSSPGQMGHEQYF
CDR3nt: TGTGCCAGCAGTTCCCCCGGCCAAATGGGCCACGAGCAGTACTTC

d_gene: TRBD1
v_gene: TRBV28
abundance: few
j_gene: TRBJ2-7
CDR3aa: CASLPSGTGDHEQYF
CDR3nt: TGTGCCAGCCTTCCCTCCGGGACAGGGGATCACGAGCAGTACTTC

d_gene: .
v_gene: TRBV28
abundance: many
j_gene: TRBJ2-5
CDR3aa: CASNIRGGTQYF
CDR3nt: TGTGCCAGCAATATTAGGGGGGGGACCCAGTACTTC

d_gene: .
v_gene: TRBV6-4
abundance: .
j_gene: TRBJ1-1
CDR3aa: CASSAFMNTEAFF
CDR3nt: TGTGCCAGCAGCGCTTTCATGAACACTGAAGCTTTCTTT

d_gene: TRBD1
v_gene: TRBV7-2
abundance: .
j_gene: TRBJ1-1
CDR3aa: CASSFGTGAAFF
CDR3nt: TGTGCCAGCAGCTTCGGGACAGGCGCAGCTTTCTTT

d_gene: TRBD1
v_gene: TRBV7-2
abundance: few
j_gene: TRBJ1-2
CDR3aa: CASRDRGFNYGYTF
CDR3nt: TGTGCCAGCAGAGACAGGGGGTTCAACTATGGCTACACCTTC

d_gene: TRBD2
v_gene: TRBV7-9
abundance: few
j_gene: TRBJ2-2
CDR3aa: CASSQLGDYYTGELFF
CDR3nt: TGTGCCAGCAGCCAACTAGGGGACTACTACACCGGGGAGCTGTTTTTT

d_gene: TRBD1
v_gene: TRBV24-1
abundance: few
j_gene: TRBJ2-3
CDR3aa: CATSDSGQGSDTQYF
CDR3nt: TGTGCCACCAGTGACTCAGGACAGGGCTCAGATACGCAGTATTTT

d_gene: TRBD2
v_gene: TRBV20-1
abundance: .
j_gene: TRBJ2-1
CDR3aa: CSASRGLAGVSEQFF
CDR3nt: TGCAGTGCTAGTCGTGGGTTAGCGGGAGTATCGGAGCAGTTCTTC

d_gene: .
v_gene: TRBV27
abundance: .
j_gene: TRBJ2-7
CDR3aa: CASSPARVSGTYEQYF
CDR3nt: TGTGCCAGCAGTCCCGCCCGGGTTAGCGGAACCTACGAGCAGTACTTC

d_gene: .
v_gene: TRBV7-9
abundance: few
j_gene: TRBJ2-7
CDR3aa: CASSPSWVGEQYF
CDR3nt: TGTGCCAGCAGCCCTTCCTGGGTTGGAGAGCAGTACTTC

d_gene: TRBD1
v_gene: TRBV11-2
abundance: few
j_gene: TRBJ1-2
CDR3aa: CASSPGQANYGYTF
CDR3nt: TGTGCCAGCAGCCCCGGACAGGCTAACTATGGCTACACCTTC

d_gene: .
v_gene: TRBV28
abundance: many
j_gene: TRBJ2-7
CDR3aa: CASSLGLAYEQYF
CDR3nt: TGTGCCAGCAGTTTGGGGCTCGCTTACGAGCAGTACTTC

d_gene: TRBD2
v_gene: TRBV7-2
abundance: .
j_gene: TRBJ2-7
CDR3aa: CASSLQFSGSFNYEQYF
CDR3nt: TGTGCCAGCAGCCTGCAGTTTAGCGGGAGCTTTAACTACGAGCAGTACTTC

d_gene: .
v_gene: TRBV25-1
abundance: many
j_gene: TRBJ1-2
CDR3aa: CASSESLGRRGYTF
CDR3nt: TGTGCCAGCAGTGAATCTCTAGGACGGCGGGGCTACACCTTC

d_gene: .
v_gene: TRBV28
abundance: few
j_gene: TRBJ1-2
CDR3aa: CASRTFATSNYGYTF
CDR3nt: TGTGCCAGCAGGACTTTTGCGACCAGTAACTATGGCTACACCTTC

d_gene: .
v_gene: TRBV27
abundance: many
j_gene: TRBJ1-4
CDR3aa: CASSWTTPTTNEKLFF
CDR3nt: TGTGCCAGCAGTTGGACAACTCCAACAACTAATGAAAAACTGTTTTTT

d_gene: .
v_gene: TRBV5-1
abundance: .
j_gene: TRBJ2-1
CDR3aa: CASSLTMGGPYNEQFF
CDR3nt: TGCGCCAGCAGCCTCACCATGGGGGGACCCTACAATGAGCAGTTCTTC

d_gene: TRBD1
v_gene: TRBV20-1
abundance: many
j_gene: TRBJ1-2
CDR3aa: CSARDRTGDGYGYTF
CDR3nt: TGCAGTGCTAGAGATAGGACAGGGGACGGCTATGGCTACACCTTC

d_gene: .
v_gene: TRBV28
abundance: few
j_gene: TRBJ1-3
CDR3aa: CASSSRKQVSGNTIYF
CDR3nt: TGTGCCAGCAGTAGCAGAAAACAGGTCTCTGGAAACACCATATATTTT

d_gene: .
v_gene: TRBV7-9
abundance: .
j_gene: TRBJ1-5
CDR3aa: CASSLERAQPQHF
CDR3nt: TGTGCCAGCAGCTTAGAGAGGGCGCAGCCCCAGCATTTT

d_gene: .
v_gene: TRBV6-5
abundance: .
j_gene: TRBJ2-7
CDR3aa: CASSYLSGGNEQYF
CDR3nt: TGTGCCAGCAGTTACTTGAGCGGCGGTAACGAGCAGTACTTC

d_gene: .
v_gene: TRBV5-1
abundance: once
j_gene: TRBJ1-4
CDR3aa: CASSGDSRDEKLFF
CDR3nt: TGCGCCAGCAGCGGTGACAGCAGGGATGAAAAACTGTTTTTT

d_gene: TRBD2
v_gene: TRBV4-3
abundance: .
j_gene: TRBJ2-3
CDR3aa: CASSQVAGDTQYF
CDR3nt: TGCGCCAGCAGCCAAGTAGCGGGAGATACGCAGTATTTT

d_gene: .
v_gene: TRBV6-5
abundance: .
j_gene: TRBJ1-6
CDR3aa: CATTPPGLLNSPIHF
CDR3nt: TGTGCCACCACGCCCCCGGGACTGCTCAACTCACCCATCCACTTT

d_gene: .
v_gene: TRBV6-2/TRBV6-3
abundance: .
j_gene: TRBJ2-1
CDR3aa: CASLTGCYDEQFF
CDR3nt: TGTGCCAGCTTAACGGGATGCTATGATGAGCAGTTCTTC

d_gene: TRBD2
v_gene: TRBV28
abundance: .
j_gene: TRBJ2-7
CDR3aa: CASSLEGFGGGPGEQYF
CDR3nt: TGTGCCAGCAGTTTAGAAGGTTTCGGGGGAGGGCCGGGCGAGCAGTACTTC

d_gene: .
v_gene: TRBV4-1
abundance: many
j_gene: TRBJ2-7
CDR3aa: CASSQVSSSYEQYF
CDR3nt: TGCGCCAGCAGCCAAGTGTCCAGCTCCTACGAGCAGTACTTC

d_gene: TRBD1
v_gene: TRBV2
abundance: .
j_gene: TRBJ1-5
CDR3aa: CASSQGQEGLNQLQHF
CDR3nt: TGTGCCAGCAGCCAGGGACAGGAGGGTCTCAATCAGCTTCAGCATTTT

d_gene: .
v_gene: TRBV2
abundance: few
j_gene: TRBJ2-3
CDR3aa: CASSGRLGHTDTQYF
CDR3nt: TGTGCCAGCAGTGGAAGACTAGGGCACACAGATACGCAGTATTTT

d_gene: .
v_gene: TRBV20-1
abundance: few
j_gene: TRBJ2-7
CDR3aa: CSARSFKAGYEQYF
CDR3nt: TGCAGTGCTAGATCCTTCAAAGCTGGCTACGAGCAGTACTTC

d_gene: TRBD2
v_gene: TRBV4-3
abundance: few
j_gene: TRBJ2-7
CDR3aa: CASSQDEASGTYEQYF
CDR3nt: TGCGCCAGCAGCCAAGATGAGGCTAGCGGGACCTACGAGCAGTACTTC